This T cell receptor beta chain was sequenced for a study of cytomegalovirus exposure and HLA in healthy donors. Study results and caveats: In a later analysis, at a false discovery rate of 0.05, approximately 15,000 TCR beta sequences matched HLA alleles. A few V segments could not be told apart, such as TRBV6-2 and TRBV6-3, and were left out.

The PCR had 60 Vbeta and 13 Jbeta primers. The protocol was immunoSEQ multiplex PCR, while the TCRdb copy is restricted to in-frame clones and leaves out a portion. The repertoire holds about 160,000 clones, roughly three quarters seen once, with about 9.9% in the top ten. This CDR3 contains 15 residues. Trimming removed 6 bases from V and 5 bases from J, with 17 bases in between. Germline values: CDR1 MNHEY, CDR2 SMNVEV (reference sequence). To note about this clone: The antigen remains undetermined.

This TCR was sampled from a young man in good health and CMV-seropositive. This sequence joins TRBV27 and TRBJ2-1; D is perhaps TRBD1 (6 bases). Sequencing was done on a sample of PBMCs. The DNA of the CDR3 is TGTGCCAGCAGCCTTCAGGGGTCACACAACAATGAGCAGTTCTTC. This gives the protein CASSLQGSHNNEQFF.